This T cell receptor (beta chain) was identified during a study of blood T cell repertoires in COVID-19. The method was immunoSEQ multiplex PCR; TCRdb's version includes in-frame clones alone and lacks a portion of them. Here the sample spans 390,000 or so clones, roughly 89% being singletons. Germline V CDR1 and CDR2: SEHNR, FQNEAQ (reference sequence). V lost 1 base and J lost 3, with 7 bases in between. The CDR3 contains 15 residues. The clonotype originates from a woman aged 30 to 39 with active or convalescent COVID-19. The J gene is TRBJ1-6, the V gene TRBV7-9; D might be TRBD1 (5 bases). The specimen was peripheral blood. The CDR3 loop reads CASSLGRDYNSPLHF. The CDR3 nucleotides read TGTGCCAGCAGCTTAGGCAGGGACTATAATTCACCCCTCCACTTT.